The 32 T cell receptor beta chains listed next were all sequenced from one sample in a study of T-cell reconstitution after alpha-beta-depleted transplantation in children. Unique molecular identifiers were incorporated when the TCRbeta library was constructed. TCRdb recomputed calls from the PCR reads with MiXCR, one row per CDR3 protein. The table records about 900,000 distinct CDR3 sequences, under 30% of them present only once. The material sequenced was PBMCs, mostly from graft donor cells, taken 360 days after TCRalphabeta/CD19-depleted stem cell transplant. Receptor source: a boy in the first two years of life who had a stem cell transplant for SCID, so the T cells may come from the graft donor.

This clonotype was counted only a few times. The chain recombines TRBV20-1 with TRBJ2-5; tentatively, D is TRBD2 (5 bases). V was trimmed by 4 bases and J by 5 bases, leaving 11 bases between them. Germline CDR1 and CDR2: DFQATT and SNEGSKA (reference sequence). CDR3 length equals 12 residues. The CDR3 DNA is TGCAGTGCTACTAGCTCGGGGGAGACCCAGTACTTC. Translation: CSATSSGETQYF.

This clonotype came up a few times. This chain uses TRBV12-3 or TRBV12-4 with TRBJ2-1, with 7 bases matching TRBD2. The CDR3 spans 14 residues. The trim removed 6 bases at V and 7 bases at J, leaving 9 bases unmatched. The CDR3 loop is CASRPTSAVNEQFF. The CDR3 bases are TGTGCCAGCAGGCCCACTAGCGCGGTGAATGAGCAGTTCTTC.

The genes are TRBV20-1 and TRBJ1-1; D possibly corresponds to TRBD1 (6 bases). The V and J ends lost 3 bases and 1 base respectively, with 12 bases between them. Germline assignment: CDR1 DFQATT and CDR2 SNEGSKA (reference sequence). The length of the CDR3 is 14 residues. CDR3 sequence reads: CSASVWGQNTEAFF. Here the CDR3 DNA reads TGCAGTGCTAGCGTCTGGGGGCAGAACACTGAAGCTTTCTTT.

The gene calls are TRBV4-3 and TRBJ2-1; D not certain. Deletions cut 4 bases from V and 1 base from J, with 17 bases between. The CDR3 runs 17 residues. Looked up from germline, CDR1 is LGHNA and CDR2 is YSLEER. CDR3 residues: CASSRDWRWGSYNEQFF. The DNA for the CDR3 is TGCGCCAGCAGCCGAGACTGGAGATGGGGTTCCTACAATGAGCAGTTCTTC.

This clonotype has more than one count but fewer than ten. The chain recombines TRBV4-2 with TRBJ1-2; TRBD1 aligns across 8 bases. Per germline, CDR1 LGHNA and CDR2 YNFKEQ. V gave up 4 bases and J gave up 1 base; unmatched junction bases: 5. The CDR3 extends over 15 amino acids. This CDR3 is CASSPGGFLNYGYTF. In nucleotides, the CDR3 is TGTGCCAGCAGCCCAGGGGGCTTCCTTAACTATGGCTACACCTTC.

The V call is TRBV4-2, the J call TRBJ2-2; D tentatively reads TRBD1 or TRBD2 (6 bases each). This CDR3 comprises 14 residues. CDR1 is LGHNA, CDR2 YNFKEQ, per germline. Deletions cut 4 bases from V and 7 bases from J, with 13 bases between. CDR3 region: CASSLGGTVGELFF. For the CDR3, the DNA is TGTGCCAGCAGCCTAGGGGGGACGGTCGGGGAGCTGTTTTTT.

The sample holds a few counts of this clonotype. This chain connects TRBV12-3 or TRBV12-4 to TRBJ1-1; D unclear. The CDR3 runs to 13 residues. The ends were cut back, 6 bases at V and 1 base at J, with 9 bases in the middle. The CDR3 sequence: CASRWGENTEAFF. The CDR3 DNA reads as TGTGCCAGCAGGTGGGGTGAGAACACTGAAGCTTTCTTT.

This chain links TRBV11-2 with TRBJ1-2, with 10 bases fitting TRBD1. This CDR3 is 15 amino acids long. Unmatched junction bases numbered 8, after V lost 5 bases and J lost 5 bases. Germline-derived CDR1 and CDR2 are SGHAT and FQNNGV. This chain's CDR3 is CASSGDGTGVYGYTF. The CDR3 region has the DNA TGTGCCAGCAGCGGGGACGGGACAGGGGTATATGGCTACACCTTC.

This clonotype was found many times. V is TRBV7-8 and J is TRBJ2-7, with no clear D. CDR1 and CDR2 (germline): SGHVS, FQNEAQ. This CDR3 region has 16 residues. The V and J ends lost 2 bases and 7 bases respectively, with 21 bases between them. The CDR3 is CASSLYLSPLGLEQYF. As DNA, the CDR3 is TGTGCCAGCAGCTTATACCTGAGCCCGCTTGGATTGGAGCAGTACTTC.

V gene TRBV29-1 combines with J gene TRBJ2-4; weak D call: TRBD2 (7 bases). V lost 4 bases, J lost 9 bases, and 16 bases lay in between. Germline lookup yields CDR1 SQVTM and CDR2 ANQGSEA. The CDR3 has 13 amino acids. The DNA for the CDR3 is TGCAGCGTTGGGGGAGGGGGGGGTGGCATTCAGTACTTC. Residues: CSVGGGGGGIQYF.

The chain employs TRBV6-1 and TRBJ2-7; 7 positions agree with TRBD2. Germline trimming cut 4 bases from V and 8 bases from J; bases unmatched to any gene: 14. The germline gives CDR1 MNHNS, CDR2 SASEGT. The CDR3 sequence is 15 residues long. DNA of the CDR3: TGTGCCAGCAGTGCCTCGGGGGGAGCAATCTTTAAGCAGTACTTC. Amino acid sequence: CASSASGGAIFKQYF.

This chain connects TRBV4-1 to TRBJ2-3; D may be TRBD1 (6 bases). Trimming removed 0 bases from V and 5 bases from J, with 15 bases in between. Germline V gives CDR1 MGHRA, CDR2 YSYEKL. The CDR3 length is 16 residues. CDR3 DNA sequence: TGCGCCAGCAGCCAAGATCGGCTCCAAGGGGGAGATACGCAGTATTTT. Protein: CASSQDRLQGGDTQYF.

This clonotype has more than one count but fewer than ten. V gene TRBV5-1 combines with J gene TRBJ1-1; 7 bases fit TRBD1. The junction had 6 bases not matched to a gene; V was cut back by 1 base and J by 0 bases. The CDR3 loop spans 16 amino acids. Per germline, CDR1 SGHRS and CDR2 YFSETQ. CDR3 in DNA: TGCGCCAGCAGCTTGTGGCAGGGGGGGATGAACACTGAAGCTTTCTTT. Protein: CASSLWQGGMNTEAFF.

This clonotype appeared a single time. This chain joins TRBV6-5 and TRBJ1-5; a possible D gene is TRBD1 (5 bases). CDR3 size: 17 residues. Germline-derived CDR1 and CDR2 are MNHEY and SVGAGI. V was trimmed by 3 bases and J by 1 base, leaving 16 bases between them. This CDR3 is CASSYGKRGGSNQPQHF. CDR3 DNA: TGTGCCAGCAGTTATGGGAAACGGGGGGGGAGCAATCAGCCCCAGCATTTT.

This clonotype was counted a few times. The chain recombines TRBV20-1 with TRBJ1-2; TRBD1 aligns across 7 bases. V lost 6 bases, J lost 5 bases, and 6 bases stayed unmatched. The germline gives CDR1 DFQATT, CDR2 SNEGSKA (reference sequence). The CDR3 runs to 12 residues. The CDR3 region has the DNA TGCAGTGCCCCAGGGGGGTTGTATGGCTACACCTTC. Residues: CSAPGGLYGYTF.

CDR3: CASSFSLLAGMYNEQFF. The CDR3 DNA reads TGTGCCAGCAGCTTCTCCCTACTAGCGGGGATGTACAATGAGCAGTTCTTC. The chain uses TRBV11-2 and TRBJ2-1, with 10 bases fitting TRBD2. With V trimmed by 3 bases and J by 4 bases, 9 bases remained unmatched. The CDR3 has 17 residues. The germline gives CDR1 SGHAT, CDR2 FQNNGV.

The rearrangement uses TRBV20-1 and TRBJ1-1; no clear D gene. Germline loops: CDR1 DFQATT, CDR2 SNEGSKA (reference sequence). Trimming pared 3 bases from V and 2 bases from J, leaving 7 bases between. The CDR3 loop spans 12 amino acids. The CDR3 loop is CSASKFNTEAFF. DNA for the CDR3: TGCAGTGCTAGCAAGTTCAACACTGAAGCTTTCTTT.

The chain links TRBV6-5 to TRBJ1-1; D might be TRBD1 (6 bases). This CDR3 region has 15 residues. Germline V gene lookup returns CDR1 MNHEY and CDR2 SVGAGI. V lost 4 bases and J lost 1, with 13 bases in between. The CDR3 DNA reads TGTGCCAGCAGTTCCTCGGGGGGGCGGAACACTGAAGCTTTCTTT. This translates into CASSSSGGRNTEAFF.

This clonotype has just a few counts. CDR3 sequence: CASSLNILSYNEQFF. CDR3 DNA sequence: TGCGCCAGCAGCCTCAACATACTATCCTACAATGAGCAGTTCTTC. V is TRBV5-1 and J is TRBJ2-1; D call uncertain. The CDR3 consists of 15 residues. Trimming removed 4 bases from V and 1 base from J, with 12 bases in between. The germline V gene encodes CDR1 SGHRS and CDR2 YFSETQ.

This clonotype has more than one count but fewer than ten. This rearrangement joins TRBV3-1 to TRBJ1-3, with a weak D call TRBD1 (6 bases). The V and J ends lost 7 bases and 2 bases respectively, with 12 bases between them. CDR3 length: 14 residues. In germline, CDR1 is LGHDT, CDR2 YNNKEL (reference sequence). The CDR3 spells CASTYRGPGNTIYF. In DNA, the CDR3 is TGTGCCAGCACCTACCGGGGGCCTGGAAACACCATATATTTT.

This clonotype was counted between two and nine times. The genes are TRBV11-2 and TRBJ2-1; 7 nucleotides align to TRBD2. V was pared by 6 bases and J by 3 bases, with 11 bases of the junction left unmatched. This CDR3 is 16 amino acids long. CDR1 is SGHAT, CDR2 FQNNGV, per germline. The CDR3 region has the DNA TGTGCCAGCAGTATAAGTAGCGGGCAGGGCTACAATGAGCAGTTCTTC. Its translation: CASSISSGQGYNEQFF.

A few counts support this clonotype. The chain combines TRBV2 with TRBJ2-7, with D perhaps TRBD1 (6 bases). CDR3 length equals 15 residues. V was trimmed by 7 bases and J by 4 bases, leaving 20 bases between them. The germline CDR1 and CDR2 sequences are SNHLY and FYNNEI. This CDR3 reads CASKPQGLSSYEQYF. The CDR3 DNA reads TGTGCCAGCAAGCCACAGGGCCTGAGCTCTTACGAGCAGTACTTC.

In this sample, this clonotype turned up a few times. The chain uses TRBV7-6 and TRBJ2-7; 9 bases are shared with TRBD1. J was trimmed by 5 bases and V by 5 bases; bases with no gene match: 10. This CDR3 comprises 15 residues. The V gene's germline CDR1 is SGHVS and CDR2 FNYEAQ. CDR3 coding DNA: TGTGCCAGCAGCCTCACGGGACAGGGAGTGCACGAGCAGTACTTC. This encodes CASSLTGQGVHEQYF. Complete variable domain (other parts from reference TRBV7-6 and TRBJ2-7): GAGVSQSPRYKVTKRGQDVALRCDPISGHVSLYWYRQALGQGPEFLTYFNYEAQQDKSGLPNDRFSAERPEGSISTLTIQRTEQRDSAMYRCASSLTGQGVHEQYFGPGTRLTVT.

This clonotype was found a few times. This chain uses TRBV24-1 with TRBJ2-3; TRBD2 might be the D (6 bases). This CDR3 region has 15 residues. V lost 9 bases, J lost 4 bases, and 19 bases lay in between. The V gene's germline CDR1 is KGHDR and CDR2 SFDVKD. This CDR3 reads CATSFSGPGPDTQYF. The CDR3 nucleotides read TGTGCCACCTCCTTCAGCGGGCCCGGACCAGATACGCAGTATTTT.

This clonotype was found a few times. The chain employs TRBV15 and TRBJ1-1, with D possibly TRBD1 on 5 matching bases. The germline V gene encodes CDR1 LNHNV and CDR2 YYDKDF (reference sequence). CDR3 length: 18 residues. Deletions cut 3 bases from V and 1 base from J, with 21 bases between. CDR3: CATSSPRGWGKGNTEAFF. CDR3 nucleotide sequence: TGTGCCACCAGCAGTCCACGGGGGTGGGGTAAGGGGAACACTGAAGCTTTCTTT.

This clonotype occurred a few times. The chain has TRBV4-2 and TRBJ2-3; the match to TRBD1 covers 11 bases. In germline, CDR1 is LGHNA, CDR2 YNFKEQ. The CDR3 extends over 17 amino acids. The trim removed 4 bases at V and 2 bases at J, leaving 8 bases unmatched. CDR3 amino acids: CASSLGQGAEVTDTQYF. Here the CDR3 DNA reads TGTGCCAGCAGCCTCGGACAGGGGGCGGAGGTCACAGATACGCAGTATTTT.

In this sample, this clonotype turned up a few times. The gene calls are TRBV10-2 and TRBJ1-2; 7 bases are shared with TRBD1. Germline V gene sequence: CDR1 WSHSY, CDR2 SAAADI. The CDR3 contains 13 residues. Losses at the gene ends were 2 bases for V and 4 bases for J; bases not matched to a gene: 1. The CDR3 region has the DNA TGCGCCAGCAGTGAGAGGACAGGCTATGGCTACACCTTC. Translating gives CASSERTGYGYTF.

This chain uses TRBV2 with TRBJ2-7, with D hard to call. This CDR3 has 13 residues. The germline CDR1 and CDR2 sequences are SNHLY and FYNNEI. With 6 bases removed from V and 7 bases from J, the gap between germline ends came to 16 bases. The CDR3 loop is CASRADRLREQYF. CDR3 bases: TGTGCCAGCAGGGCGGACCGCTTACGGGAGCAGTACTTC.

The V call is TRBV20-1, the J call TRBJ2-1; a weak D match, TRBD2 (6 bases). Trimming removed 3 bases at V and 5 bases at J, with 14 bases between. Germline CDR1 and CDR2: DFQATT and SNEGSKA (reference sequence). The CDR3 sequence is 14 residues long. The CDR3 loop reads CSARRRGGHNEQFF. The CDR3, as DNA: TGCAGTGCTAGGAGGCGGGGCGGACACAATGAGCAGTTCTTC.

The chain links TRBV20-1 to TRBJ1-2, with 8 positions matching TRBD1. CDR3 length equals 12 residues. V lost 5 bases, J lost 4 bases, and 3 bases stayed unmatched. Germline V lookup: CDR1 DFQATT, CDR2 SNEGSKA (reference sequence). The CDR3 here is CSAEGQAYGYTF. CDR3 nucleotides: TGCAGTGCTGAGGGACAGGCCTATGGCTACACCTTC.

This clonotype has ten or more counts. The CDR3 protein is CASSLMQGAYEQYF. As DNA, the CDR3 is TGTGCCAGCAGCTTAATGCAGGGGGCCTACGAGCAGTACTTC. The chain couples TRBV7-9 to TRBJ2-7; 7 positions agree with TRBD1. Germline V gives CDR1 SEHNR, CDR2 FQNEAQ (reference sequence). V was clipped by 2 bases and J by 2 bases; unmatched bases: 3. The CDR3 consists of 14 residues.

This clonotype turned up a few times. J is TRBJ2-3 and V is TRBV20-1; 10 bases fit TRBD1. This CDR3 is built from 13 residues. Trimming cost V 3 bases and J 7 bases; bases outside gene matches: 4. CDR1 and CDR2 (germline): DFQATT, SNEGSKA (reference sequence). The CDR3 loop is CSASRDRGNTQYF. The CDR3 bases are TGCAGTGCTAGCAGGGACAGGGGTAATACGCAGTATTTT.